Sequencing of this TCR beta chain was carried out in a study of blood T cell repertoires in COVID-19 (dated by TCRdb to 2020 to 2022). At the level of the whole study: Samples from collaborators originated in the United States, Italy and Spain and spanned both the acute and convalescent phases of COVID-19. The material from the prospective study consisted of cDNA or gDNA derived from T cells, B-cell-depleted T cells, or PBMCs. Deeply sampled blood TCRbeta repertoires from subjects exposed to, actively infected with, or recovered from COVID-19 were included in the dataset. The repertoires were made available in a free public database intended to serve as a resource for research on the immune response to SARS-CoV-2. The samples were drawn from two sources: the first 160 participants of the ongoing ImmuneRACE study, and 1,254 subjects contributed by 6 global collaborators. A de-identified subject ID, COVID-19 status, age in years and sex were almost always included in the sample metadata. Where available, HLA class I and class II types were obtained from metadata supplied by the sample provider rather than from assay-based typing.

From cysteine to phenylalanine, the CDR3 is 13 amino acids long. The CDR3 DNA has 39 bases and is translated from base 1. CDR1 and CDR2 (LNHDA, SQIVND) derive from the germline V gene (reference sequence). Trimming takes 6 bases off V and 9 bases off J; junction bases not matched to a gene: 6. For this clone: Its antigen specificity is not known. The input lacks base qualities; no much larger clone sits a single base away.

Whole blood was collected in K2EDTA tubes by collaborating institutions according to the institutions' own protocols. For TCRbeta analysis, collaborators shipped samples in one of three forms: frozen whole blood, isolated PBMCs, or DNA extracted from either of those sample types. Points the paper makes about the study in general: The quantity of clinical and demographic metadata differed by source and by participant and was supplied without curation.

TCRbeta CDR3 regions were amplified from genomic DNA by means of the immunoSEQ Assay, a bias-controlled multiplex PCR. In the authors' own workflow: The number of nucleated cells in each sample was estimated by amplification of reference gene primers within the assay. To quantify the absolute abundance of each unique TCRbeta CDR3 rearrangement, sequence reads were collapsed and filtered. Productive Simpson clonality was computed per sample as the square root of Simpson's diversity index over productive rearrangements. TCRdb holds this immuneACCESS table with in-frame rearrangements only. Some clones are missing; in checked studies, unresolved V genes explain under half, and the rest has no known cause. From that table come the V and J calls and clone size; the DNA was used to work out D and trimming. This sample gives 380,000 or so clones in total; around 90% of them show up just once. The ten largest clones take up over 1% of the sample.

The source material was peripheral blood. The rearrangement combines TRBV19 with TRBJ2-1, and 9 junctional nucleotides match TRBD1. The clonotype originates from a man aged 35-49 years with acute or convalescent COVID-19. CDR3 protein: CASSRQGVVEQFF. In nucleotides, the sequence is TGTGCCAGTAGCCGACAGGGGGTGGTTGAGCAGTTCTTC. The entire variable domain, with the stretches around the CDR3 drawn from the reference TRBV19 and TRBJ2-1 proteins, is DGGITQSPKYLFRKEGQNVTLSCEQNLNHDAMYWYRQDPGQGLRLIYYSQIVNDFQKGDIAEGYSVSREKKESFPLTVTSAQKNPTAFYLCASSRQGVVEQFFGPGTRLTVL.